This TCR beta chain was sequenced during a study of blood T cell repertoires in COVID-19. The data were produced by immunoSEQ multiplex PCR, yet TCRdb's version contains in-frame clones alone and is incomplete. The sample has around 280,000 clones; approximately 88% are singletons. The CDR3 totals 14 residues. Trimming removed 4 bases from V and 10 bases from J, with 17 bases in between. Germline CDR1 reads SNHLY; CDR2 reads FYNNEI. This sequence originates from a woman in her forties who had recovered from COVID-19. Input material: PBMCs or T cells enriched from blood (not recorded which). The rearrangement joins TRBV2 to TRBJ2-1; D is perhaps TRBD2 (5 bases). The CDR3 coding sequence is TGTGCCAGCAGTGGGGCTTGGGCAGGAGGAGAGCAGTTCTTC. Encoded protein: CASSGAWAGGEQFF.